This T cell receptor (beta chain) was observed in a study of blood T cell repertoires in COVID-19. Per the germline V gene, CDR1 is MGHDK and CDR2 is SYGVNS. The V gene end was trimmed by 6 bases and the J gene end by 13 bases; junction bases not matched to a gene: 8. The CDR3 runs to 13 residues. Authors' analysis steps: Quantification of nucleated cells was approximated via reference gene primer amplification. Only in-frame clones appear in the TCRdb table, and some are missing; sequencing was by immunoSEQ multiplex PCR. Clonal size and the V and J genes are those of that table, whereas D and trimming came from the DNA. The data show roughly 100,000 clones, around four fifths seen once.

The specimen was peripheral blood. V usage is TRBV25-1 and J usage is TRBJ2-1, with 11 nucleotides matching TRBD2. The TCR originated in a woman aged 70-85 years with acute or convalescent COVID-19. This CDR3 is CASSATGTSGQFF. CDR3 nucleotides: TGTGCCAGCAGCGCAACCGGGACTAGCGGACAGTTCTTC.